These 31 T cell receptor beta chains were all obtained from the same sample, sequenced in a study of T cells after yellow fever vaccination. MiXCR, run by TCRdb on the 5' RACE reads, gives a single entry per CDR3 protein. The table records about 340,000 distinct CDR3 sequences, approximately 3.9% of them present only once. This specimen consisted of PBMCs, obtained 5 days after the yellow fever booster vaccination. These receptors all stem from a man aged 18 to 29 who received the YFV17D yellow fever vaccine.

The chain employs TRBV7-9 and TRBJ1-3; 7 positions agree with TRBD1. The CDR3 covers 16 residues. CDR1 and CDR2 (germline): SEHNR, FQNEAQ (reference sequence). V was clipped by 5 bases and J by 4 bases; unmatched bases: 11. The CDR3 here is CASSTGVEGAGNTIYF. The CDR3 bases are TGTGCCAGCAGCACCGGGGTGGAGGGGGCCGGAAACACCATATATTTT.

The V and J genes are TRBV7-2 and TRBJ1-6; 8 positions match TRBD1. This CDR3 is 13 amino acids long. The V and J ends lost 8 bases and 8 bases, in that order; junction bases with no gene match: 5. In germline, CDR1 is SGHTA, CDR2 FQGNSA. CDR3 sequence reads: CASGQGADSPLHF. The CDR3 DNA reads TGTGCCAGCGGCCAGGGGGCCGATTCACCCCTCCACTTT.

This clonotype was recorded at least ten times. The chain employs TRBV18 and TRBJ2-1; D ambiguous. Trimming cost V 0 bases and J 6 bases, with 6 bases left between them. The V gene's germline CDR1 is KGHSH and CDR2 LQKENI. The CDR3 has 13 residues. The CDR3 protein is CASSPPGGNEQFF. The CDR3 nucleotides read TGTGCCAGCTCACCACCGGGTGGCAATGAGCAGTTCTTC.

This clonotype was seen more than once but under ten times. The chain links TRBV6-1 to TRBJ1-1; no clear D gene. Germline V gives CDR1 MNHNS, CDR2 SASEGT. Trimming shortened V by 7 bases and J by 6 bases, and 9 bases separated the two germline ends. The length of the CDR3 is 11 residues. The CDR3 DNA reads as TGTGCCAGCACCCGGACGTCTGAAGCTTTCTTT. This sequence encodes CASTRTSEAFF.

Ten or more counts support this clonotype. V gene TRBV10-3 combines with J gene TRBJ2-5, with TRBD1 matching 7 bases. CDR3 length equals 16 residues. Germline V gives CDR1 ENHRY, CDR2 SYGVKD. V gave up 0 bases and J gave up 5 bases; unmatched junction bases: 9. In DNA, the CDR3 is TGTGCCATCAGTGAGTCTCAGACAGGGTCGAGGGAGACCCAGTACTTC. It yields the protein CAISESQTGSRETQYF.

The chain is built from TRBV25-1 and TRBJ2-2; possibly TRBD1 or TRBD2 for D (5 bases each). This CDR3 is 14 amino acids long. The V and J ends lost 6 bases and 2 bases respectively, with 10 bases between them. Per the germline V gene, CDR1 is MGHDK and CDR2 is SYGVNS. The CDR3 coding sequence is TGTGCCAGCAGCCGGGACGTAAACACCGGGGAGCTGTTTTTT. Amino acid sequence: CASSRDVNTGELFF.

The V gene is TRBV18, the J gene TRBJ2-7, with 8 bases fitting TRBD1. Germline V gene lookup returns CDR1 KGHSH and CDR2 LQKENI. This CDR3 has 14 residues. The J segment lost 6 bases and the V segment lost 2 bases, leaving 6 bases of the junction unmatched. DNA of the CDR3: TGTGCCAGCTCACCAGGGACAGGTCCTGGCGAGCAGTACGTC. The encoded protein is CASSPGTGPGEQYV.

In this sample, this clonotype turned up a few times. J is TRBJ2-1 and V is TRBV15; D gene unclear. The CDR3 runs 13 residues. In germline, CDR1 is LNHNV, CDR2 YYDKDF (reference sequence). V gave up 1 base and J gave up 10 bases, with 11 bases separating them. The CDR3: CATSRVPPREQFF. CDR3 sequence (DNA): TGTGCCACCAGCAGAGTACCTCCCAGGGAGCAGTTCTTC.

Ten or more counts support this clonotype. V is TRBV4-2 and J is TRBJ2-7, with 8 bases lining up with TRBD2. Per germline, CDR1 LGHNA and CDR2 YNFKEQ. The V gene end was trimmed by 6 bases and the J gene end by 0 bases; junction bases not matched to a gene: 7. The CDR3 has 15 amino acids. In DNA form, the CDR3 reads TGTGCCAGCAGTCTTAGCGGGGCATTCTCCTACGAGCAGTACTTC. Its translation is CASSLSGAFSYEQYF.

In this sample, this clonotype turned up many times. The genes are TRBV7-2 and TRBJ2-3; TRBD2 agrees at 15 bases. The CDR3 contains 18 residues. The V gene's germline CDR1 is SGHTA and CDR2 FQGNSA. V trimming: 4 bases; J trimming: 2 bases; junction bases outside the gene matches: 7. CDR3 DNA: TGTGCCAGCAGCTGGCCGGGACTAGCGGGGGGTACCACAGATACGCAGTATTTT. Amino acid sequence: CASSWPGLAGGTTDTQYF.

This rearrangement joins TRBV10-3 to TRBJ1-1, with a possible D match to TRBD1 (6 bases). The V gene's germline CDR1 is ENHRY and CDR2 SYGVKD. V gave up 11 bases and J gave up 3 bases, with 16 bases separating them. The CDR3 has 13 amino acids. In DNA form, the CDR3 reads TGTGCCTCGCGGACAGTAAGGTACACTGAAGCTTTCTTT. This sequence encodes CASRTVRYTEAFF.

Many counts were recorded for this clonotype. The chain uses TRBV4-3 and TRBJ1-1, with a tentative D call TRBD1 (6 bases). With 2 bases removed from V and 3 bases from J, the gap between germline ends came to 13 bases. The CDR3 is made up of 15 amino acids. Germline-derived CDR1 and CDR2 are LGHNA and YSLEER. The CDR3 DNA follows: TGCGCCAGCAGCCAACAGGGGCTTAGGGACACTGAAGCTTTCTTT. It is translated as CASSQQGLRDTEAFF.

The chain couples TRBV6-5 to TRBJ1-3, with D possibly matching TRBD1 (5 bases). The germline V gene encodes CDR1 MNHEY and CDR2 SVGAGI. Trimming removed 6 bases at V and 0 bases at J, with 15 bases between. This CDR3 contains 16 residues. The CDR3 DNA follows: TGTGCCAGCAGCCAGGGAGGGGCCCGCTCTGGAAACACCATATATTTT. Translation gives CASSQGGARSGNTIYF.

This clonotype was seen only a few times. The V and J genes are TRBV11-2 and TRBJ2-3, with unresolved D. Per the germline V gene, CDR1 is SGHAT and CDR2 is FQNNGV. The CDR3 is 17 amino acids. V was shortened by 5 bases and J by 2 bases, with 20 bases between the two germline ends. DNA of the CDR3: TGTGCCAGCAGCACGCCACCGGACCTAACCCTCACAGATACGCAGTATTTT. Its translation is CASSTPPDLTLTDTQYF.

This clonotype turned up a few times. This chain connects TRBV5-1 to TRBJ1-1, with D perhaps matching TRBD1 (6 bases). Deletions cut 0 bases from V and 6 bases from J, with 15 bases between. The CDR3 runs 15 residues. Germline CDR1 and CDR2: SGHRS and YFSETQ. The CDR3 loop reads CASSLGQARSAEAFF. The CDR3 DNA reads TGCGCCAGCAGCTTGGGACAGGCTAGATCGGCTGAAGCTTTCTTT.

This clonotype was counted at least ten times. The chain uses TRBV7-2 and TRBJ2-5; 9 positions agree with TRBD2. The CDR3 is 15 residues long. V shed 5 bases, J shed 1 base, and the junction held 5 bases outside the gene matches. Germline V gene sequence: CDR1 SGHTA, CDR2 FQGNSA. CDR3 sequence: CASSPQRGAQETQYF. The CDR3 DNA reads TGTGCCAGCAGCCCACAGCGGGGGGCCCAAGAGACCCAGTACTTC.

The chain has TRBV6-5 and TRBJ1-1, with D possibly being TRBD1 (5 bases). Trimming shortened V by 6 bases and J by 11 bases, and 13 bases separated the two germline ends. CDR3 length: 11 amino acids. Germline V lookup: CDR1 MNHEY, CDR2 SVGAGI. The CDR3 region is CASRGGAGAFF. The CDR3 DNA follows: TGTGCCAGCAGGGGTGGGGCTGGGGCTTTCTTT.

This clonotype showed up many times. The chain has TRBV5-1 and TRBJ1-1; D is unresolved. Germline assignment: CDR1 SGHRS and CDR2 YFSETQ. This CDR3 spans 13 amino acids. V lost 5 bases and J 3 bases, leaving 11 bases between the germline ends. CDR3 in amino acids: CASRGESYTEAFF. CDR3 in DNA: TGCGCCAGCAGGGGCGAGTCGTACACTGAAGCTTTCTTT. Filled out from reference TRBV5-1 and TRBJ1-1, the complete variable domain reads KAGVTQTPRYLIKTRGQQVTLSCSPISGHRSVSWYQQTPGQGLQFLFEYFSETQRNKGNFPGRFSGRQFSNSRSEMNVSTLELGDSALYLCASRGESYTEAFFGQGTRLTVV.

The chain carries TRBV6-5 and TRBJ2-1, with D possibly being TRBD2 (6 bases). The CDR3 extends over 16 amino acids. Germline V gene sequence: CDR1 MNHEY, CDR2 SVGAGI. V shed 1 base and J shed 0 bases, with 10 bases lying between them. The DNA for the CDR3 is TGTGCCAGCAGTTACTTTGACGGGAGCTCCTACAATGAGCAGTTCTTC. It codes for CASSYFDGSSYNEQFF.

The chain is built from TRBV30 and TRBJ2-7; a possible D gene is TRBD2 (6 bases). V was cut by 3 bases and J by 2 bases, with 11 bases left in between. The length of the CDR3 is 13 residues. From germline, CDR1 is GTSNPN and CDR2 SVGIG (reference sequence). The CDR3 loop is CAWRGDWAYEQYF. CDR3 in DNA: TGTGCCTGGAGGGGGGACTGGGCCTACGAGCAGTACTTC.

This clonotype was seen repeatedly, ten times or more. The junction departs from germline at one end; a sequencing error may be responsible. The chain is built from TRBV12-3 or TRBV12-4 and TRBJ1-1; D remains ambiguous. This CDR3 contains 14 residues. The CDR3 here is CASSLGLMNTEAFF. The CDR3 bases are TGTGCCAGCAGCTTAGGACTGATGAACACTGAAGCTTTCTTT.

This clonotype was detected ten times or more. The CDR3 DNA sequence: TGTGCCAGCAGCCCCGGGACAGGCACTAACTATGGCTACACCTTC. Encoded protein: CASSPGTGTNYGYTF. This chain links TRBV9 with TRBJ1-2; 8 bases are a match to TRBD1. Germline V gives CDR1 SGDLS, CDR2 YYNGEE. This CDR3 spans 15 amino acids. V dropped 4 bases and J dropped 0; count of bases not matched to a gene: 5.

Written as DNA, the CDR3 is TGTGCCAGCAGCTCCTACGGGGGGGGGCTGAGTGGCTACACCTTC. It specifies CASSSYGGGLSGYTF. V is TRBV5-4 and J is TRBJ1-2, with a possible D match to TRBD1 (6 bases). V shed 3 bases and J shed 7 bases, with 19 bases lying between them. CDR3 length equals 15 residues. Per the germline V gene, CDR1 is SGHNT and CDR2 is YYREEE (reference sequence). Complete variable domain (other parts from reference TRBV5-4 and TRBJ1-2): ETGVTQSPTHLIKTRGQQVTLRCSSQSGHNTVSWYQQALGQGPQFIFQYYREEENGRGNFPPRFSGLQFPNYSSELNVNALELDDSALYLCASSSYGGGLSGYTFGSGTRLTVV.

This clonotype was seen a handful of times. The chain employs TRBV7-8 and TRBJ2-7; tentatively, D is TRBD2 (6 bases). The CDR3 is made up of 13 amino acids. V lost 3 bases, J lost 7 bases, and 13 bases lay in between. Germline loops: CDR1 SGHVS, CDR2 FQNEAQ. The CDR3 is CASSFRLGGEQYF. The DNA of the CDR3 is TGTGCCAGCAGCTTCCGGCTCGGGGGAGAGCAGTACTTC.

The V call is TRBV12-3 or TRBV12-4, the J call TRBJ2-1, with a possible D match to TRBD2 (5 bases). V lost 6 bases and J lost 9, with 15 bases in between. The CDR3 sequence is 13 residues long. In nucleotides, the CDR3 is TGTGCCAGCAGCCCCGGGATGGTATCTGAGCAGTTCTTC. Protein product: CASSPGMVSEQFF.

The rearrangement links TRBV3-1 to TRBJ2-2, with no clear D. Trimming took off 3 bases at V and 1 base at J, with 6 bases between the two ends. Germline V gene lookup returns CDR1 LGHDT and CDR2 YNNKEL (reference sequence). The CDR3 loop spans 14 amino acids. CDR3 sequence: CASSQNRNTGELFF. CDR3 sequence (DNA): TGTGCCAGCAGCCAGAACAGGAACACCGGGGAGCTGTTTTTT.

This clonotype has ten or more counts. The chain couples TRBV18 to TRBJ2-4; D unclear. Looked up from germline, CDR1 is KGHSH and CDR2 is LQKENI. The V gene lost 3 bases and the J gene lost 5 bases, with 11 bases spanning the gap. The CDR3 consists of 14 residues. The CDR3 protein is CASSPRLEENIQYF. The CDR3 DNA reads TGTGCCAGCTCACCCCGGTTGGAAGAAAACATTCAGTACTTC.

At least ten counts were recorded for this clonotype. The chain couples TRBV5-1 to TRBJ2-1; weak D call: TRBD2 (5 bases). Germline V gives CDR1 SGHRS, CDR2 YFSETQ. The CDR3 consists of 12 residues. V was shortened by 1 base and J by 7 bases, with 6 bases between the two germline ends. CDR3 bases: TGCGCCAGCAGCTTGACTAGGAATGAGCAGTTCTTC. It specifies CASSLTRNEQFF.

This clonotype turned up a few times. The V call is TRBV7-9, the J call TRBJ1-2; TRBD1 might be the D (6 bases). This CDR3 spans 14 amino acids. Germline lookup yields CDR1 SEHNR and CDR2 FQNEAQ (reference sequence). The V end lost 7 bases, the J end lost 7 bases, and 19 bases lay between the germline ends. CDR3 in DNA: TGTGCCAGCACCACCAACTCGGAGACAGGTGGCTACACCTTC. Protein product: CASTTNSETGGYTF.

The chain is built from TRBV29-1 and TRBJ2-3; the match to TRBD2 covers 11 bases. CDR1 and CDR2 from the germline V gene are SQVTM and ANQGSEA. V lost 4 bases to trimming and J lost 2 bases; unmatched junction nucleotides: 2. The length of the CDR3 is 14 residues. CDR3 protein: CSVGLAGLTDTQYF. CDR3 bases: TGCAGCGTTGGACTAGCGGGGCTCACAGATACGCAGTATTTT.

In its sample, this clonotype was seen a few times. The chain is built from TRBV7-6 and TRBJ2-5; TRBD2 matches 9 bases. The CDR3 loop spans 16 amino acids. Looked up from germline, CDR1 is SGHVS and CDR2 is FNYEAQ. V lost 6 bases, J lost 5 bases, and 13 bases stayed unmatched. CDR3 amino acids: CASSPSGGFGRETQYF. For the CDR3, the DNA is TGTGCCAGCAGTCCAAGCGGGGGGTTTGGACGGGAGACCCAGTACTTC.